This T cell receptor beta chain came from a study of T cell repertoires in cytomegalovirus infection. Across the whole study: Recently identified HLA-C-restricted CMV epitopes were among the peptides used. CMV infection and matching HLA type were both indicated by public TCR beta signatures. The study, taken as a whole, reports: CMV-specific TCR beta clonotypes restricted by HLA-C were the ones dominating the ex vivo response.

Comments on this clonotype: As yet, its antigen is unknown.

TCRdb independently ran MiXCR on the reads; one entry per CDR3 protein. The sample yields about 130,000 distinct CDR3 sequences, more than 25% seen once. Between the trimmed V and J ends, which lost 4 bases and 4 bases, there was a span of 10 bases. The CDR3 runs to 13 residues. Germline-derived CDR1 and CDR2 are SNHLY and FYNNEI. The rearrangement uses TRBV2 and TRBJ1-2; D is perhaps TRBD1 (5 bases). The sample in question was CD8+ T cells from cultured PBMCs, obtained from culture after CMV antigen stimulation. This TCR came from a human donor in good health (CMV status not recorded). Some clones in this sample may be carry-over from other donors' samples. This CDR3 is CASSGRGAYGYTF. The CDR3, as DNA: TGTGCCAGCAGTGGGCGAGGGGCCTATGGCTACACCTTC.